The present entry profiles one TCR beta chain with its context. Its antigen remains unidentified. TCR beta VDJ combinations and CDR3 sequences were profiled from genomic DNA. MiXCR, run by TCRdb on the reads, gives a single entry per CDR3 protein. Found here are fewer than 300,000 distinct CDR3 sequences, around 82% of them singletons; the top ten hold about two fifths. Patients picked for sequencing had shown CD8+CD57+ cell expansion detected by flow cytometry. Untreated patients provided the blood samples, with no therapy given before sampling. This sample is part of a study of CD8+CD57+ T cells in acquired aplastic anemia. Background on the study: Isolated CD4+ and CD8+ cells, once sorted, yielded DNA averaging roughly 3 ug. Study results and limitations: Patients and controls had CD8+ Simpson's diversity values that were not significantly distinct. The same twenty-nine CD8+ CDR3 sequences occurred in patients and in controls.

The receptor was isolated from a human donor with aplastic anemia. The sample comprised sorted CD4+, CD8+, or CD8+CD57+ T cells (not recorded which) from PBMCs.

The CDR3 is CASSLAGGNSNQPQHF. The CDR3 DNA follows: TGTGCCAGCAGCTTAGCGGGGGGGAATAGCAATCAGCCCCAGCATTTT. The chain carries TRBV7-6 and TRBJ1-5; D might be TRBD1 (5 bases). Germline V gives CDR1 SGHVS, CDR2 FNYEAQ. This CDR3 comprises 16 residues. Trimming stripped 0 bases from V and 0 bases from J, with 9 bases between.